This TCR beta chain is from a study of T cell repertoires in cytomegalovirus infection. The CDR3 loop spans 15 amino acids. Germline V CDR1 and CDR2: MNHEY, SVGEGT. The V gene lost 0 bases and the J gene lost 6 bases, with 11 bases spanning the gap. In this sample, this clonotype turned up a few times. Antigen specificity is unknown. In TCRdb, the reads were re-called with MiXCR into one record per CDR3 protein. The table lists about 490,000 distinct CDR3 sequences, around a quarter of them singletons. Study-level points and caveats: What dominated the ex vivo response were HLA-C-restricted CMV-specific TCR beta clonotypes.

This sequence originates from a human donor in good health (CMV status not recorded). Some clones in this sample may be carry-over from other donors' samples. This rearrangement joins TRBV6-2 or TRBV6-3 to TRBJ2-2; no definite D call. Material: PBMCs. The DNA for the CDR3 is TGTGCCAGCAGTTACTCTGGCGTATTATCCGGGGAGCTGTTTTTT. This gives the protein CASSYSGVLSGELFF.